This T cell receptor (beta chain) appears in the sequencing data of a study of control samples from healthy donors and cancer patients. The table came from immunoSEQ multiplex PCR; TCRdb's copy has only in-frame clones and leaves some out. The sample lists under 80,000 clones, 93% occurring once. Trimming at V came to 2 bases and at J to 3 bases, leaving 11 bases not matched to a gene. The CDR3 is made up of 18 amino acids. The germline V gene encodes CDR1 LGHNA and CDR2 YNFKEQ. The sample taken for sequencing was PBMCs. This clonotype was sampled from a middle-aged woman with lung cancer. The V call is TRBV4-2, the J call TRBJ1-1; TRBD1 aligns across 11 bases. CDR3 coding DNA: TGTGCCAGCAGCCAAATGCTAGGGACAGGGGGTAGGGACACTGAAGCTTTCTTT. It yields the protein CASSQMLGTGGRDTEAFF.